The present entry profiles one TCR beta chain with its context. Its antigen is as yet unknown. Germline V gene lookup returns CDR1 SGHAT and CDR2 FQNNGV. This CDR3 is 15 amino acids long. The V gene end was trimmed by 5 bases and the J gene end by 1 base; junction bases not matched to a gene: 5. The protocol was immunoSEQ multiplex PCR, while the TCRdb copy is restricted to in-frame clones and leaves out a portion. The sample has tens of thousands of clones, about four fifths seen once. This specimen belongs to a study of OX40 agonist ivuxolimab in advanced cancers. The wider study: The study gave patients intravenous ivuxolimab at 0.01 to 10 mg/kg every 2 weeks.

Regarding the study as a whole: Normalized expansion of T-cell clones was also low for some nonresponders. More expanded clones were found, on average, in CD8+ than in CD4+ T cells.

Prior autoimmune disease or systemic immunosuppression barred patients. The chain couples TRBV11-2 to TRBJ2-5; 9 bases match TRBD2. This specimen was CD4+ or CD8+ T cells sorted from blood, taken in a trial of the OX40 agonist ivuxolimab. The sequence derives from an adult with an advanced solid tumor such as melanoma, head and neck, liver or kidney cancer. The CDR3 is CASSLSGGRQETQYF. Here the CDR3 DNA reads TGTGCCAGCAGCCTAAGCGGGGGGCGCCAAGAGACCCAGTACTTC.